The 12 T cell receptor beta chains below come from one sample, sequenced in a study of shared clonotypes between healthy human individuals. Produced via immunoSEQ multiplex PCR; TCRdb's table is partial and in-frame only. There are millions of clones in the sample; just over 90% occur only once, and around 0.14% lies in the top ten. Input material: naive CD4+ T cells sorted from blood. As to subset: CD45RA+ positively selected. The receptors were sampled from a man between 18 and 29 years old in good health.

The rearrangement links TRBV7-9 to TRBJ2-7, with 10 nucleotides matching TRBD2. V shed 5 bases and J 3 bases; nucleotides not matched to a gene: 7. The CDR3 spans 15 residues. Germline V gene data show CDR1 as SEHNR and CDR2 as FQNEAQ (reference sequence). The CDR3 nucleotides read TGTGCCAGCAGCGCCGGGACTAGCGAGTTCTACGAGCAGTACTTC. This gives the protein CASSAGTSEFYEQYF.

This clone was observed a handful of times. Other DNA sequences in this sample translate to the same CDR3. The V gene is TRBV5-1, the J gene TRBJ1-4, with TRBD1 identical over 8 bases. Germline assignment: CDR1 SGHRS and CDR2 YFSETQ. J gave up 5 bases and V 0 bases, and 3 bases lay outside the gene matches. The length of the CDR3 is 15 residues. CDR3: CASSLARDRNEKLFF. The CDR3 DNA reads as TGCGCCAGCAGCTTGGCCAGGGACAGGAATGAAAAACTGTTTTTT.

This clone was detected only once. The rearrangement joins TRBV4-1 to TRBJ2-7; D may be TRBD1 (6 bases). CDR1 MGHRA and CDR2 YSYEKL come from the germline V gene. The CDR3 totals 15 residues. Trimming took off 0 bases at V and 0 bases at J, with 9 bases between the two ends. This CDR3 is CASSQDRDTSYEQYF. CDR3 in DNA: TGCGCCAGCAGCCAAGACCGGGACACCTCCTACGAGCAGTACTTC.

Only one count was recorded for this clone. The chain links TRBV5-1 to TRBJ1-5; no reliable D call. CDR1 is SGHRS and CDR2 is YFSETQ in the germline V gene. V shed 4 bases and J shed 2 bases, with 10 bases lying between them. The CDR3 covers 14 residues. The CDR3 region has the DNA TGCGCCAGCAGCATGGGAGGAGGCAATCAGCCCCAGCATTTT. Its translation is CASSMGGGNQPQHF.

The V and J genes are TRBV6-1 and TRBJ1-4; tentative D call: TRBD1 (6 bases). The V end was cut by 0 bases, the J end by 7 bases, with 9 bases between. CDR1 MNHNS and CDR2 SASEGT come from the germline V gene. CDR3 length: 14 residues. The chain's CDR3 is CASSEAYRVEKLFF. The CDR3 DNA reads as TGTGCCAGCAGTGAAGCGTACAGGGTTGAAAAACTGTTTTTT.

The chain links TRBV4-1 to TRBJ2-2; D possibly corresponds to TRBD1 (6 bases). The germline gives CDR1 MGHRA, CDR2 YSYEKL. With 3 bases removed from V and 6 bases from J, the gap between germline ends came to 14 bases. This CDR3 has 15 amino acids. As DNA, the CDR3 is TGCGCCAGCAGCCAGCACCGGGACAATGCCGGGGAGCTGTTTTTT. This translates into CASSQHRDNAGELFF.

This clone was counted a few times. The genes are TRBV7-8 and TRBJ1-5, with D uncertain. There are 15 residues in the CDR3. The V end was cut by 5 bases, the J end by 4 bases, with 15 bases between. Germline-derived CDR1 and CDR2 are SGHVS and FQNEAQ. The CDR3 is CASSVNHNPNQPQHF. The CDR3 DNA is TGTGCCAGCAGCGTAAACCACAACCCTAATCAGCCCCAGCATTTT.

The chain recombines TRBV13 with TRBJ2-7; tentatively, D is TRBD1 or TRBD2 (6 bases each). Germline V lookup: CDR1 PRHDT, CDR2 FYEKMQ (reference sequence). V lost 5 bases and J 6 bases, leaving 23 bases between the germline ends. This CDR3 spans 16 amino acids. The CDR3 DNA reads as TGTGCCAGCAGCCCCCGCCAAGGGGGGACGGGGTCCGAGCAGTACTTC. Translation: CASSPRQGGTGSEQYF.

This clone was seen a single time. The V call is TRBV6-6, the J call TRBJ1-1, with a possible D match to TRBD1 (6 bases). Trimming stripped 1 base from V and 1 base from J, with 13 bases between. From germline, CDR1 is MNHNY and CDR2 SVGAGI (reference sequence). This CDR3 comprises 16 residues. CDR3 sequence (DNA): TGTGCCAGCAGTTACTACCGGACAGCCCAGAACACTGAAGCTTTCTTT. Amino acid sequence: CASSYYRTAQNTEAFF.

The chain uses TRBV20-1 and TRBJ2-5, with D maybe TRBD2 (7 bases). Germline V gene sequence: CDR1 DFQATT, CDR2 SNEGSKA (reference sequence). The CDR3 has 11 residues. V was trimmed by 8 bases and J by 4 bases, leaving 11 bases between them. This chain's CDR3 is CSLAGAETQYF. The DNA of the CDR3 is TGCAGTCTCGCGGGGGCAGAGACCCAGTACTTC.

This sequence joins TRBV2 and TRBJ2-4; unclear D gene. This CDR3 has 16 residues. The germline CDR1 and CDR2 sequences are SNHLY and FYNNEI. The V end lost 5 bases, the J end lost 4 bases, and 18 bases lay between the germline ends. The CDR3 DNA reads TGTGCCAGCAGTCTCAGTAGCCCAGAAAGAAAAAACATTCAGTACTTC. This encodes CASSLSSPERKNIQYF.

This sequence joins TRBV7-3 and TRBJ2-3; D is ambiguous. V lost 5 bases and J lost 3, with 12 bases in between. Germline CDR1 reads SGHTA; CDR2 reads FQGTGA. This CDR3 contains 14 residues. The CDR3 here is CASSLNAMTDTQYF. CDR3 coding DNA: TGTGCCAGCAGCCTCAACGCCATGACAGATACGCAGTATTTT.